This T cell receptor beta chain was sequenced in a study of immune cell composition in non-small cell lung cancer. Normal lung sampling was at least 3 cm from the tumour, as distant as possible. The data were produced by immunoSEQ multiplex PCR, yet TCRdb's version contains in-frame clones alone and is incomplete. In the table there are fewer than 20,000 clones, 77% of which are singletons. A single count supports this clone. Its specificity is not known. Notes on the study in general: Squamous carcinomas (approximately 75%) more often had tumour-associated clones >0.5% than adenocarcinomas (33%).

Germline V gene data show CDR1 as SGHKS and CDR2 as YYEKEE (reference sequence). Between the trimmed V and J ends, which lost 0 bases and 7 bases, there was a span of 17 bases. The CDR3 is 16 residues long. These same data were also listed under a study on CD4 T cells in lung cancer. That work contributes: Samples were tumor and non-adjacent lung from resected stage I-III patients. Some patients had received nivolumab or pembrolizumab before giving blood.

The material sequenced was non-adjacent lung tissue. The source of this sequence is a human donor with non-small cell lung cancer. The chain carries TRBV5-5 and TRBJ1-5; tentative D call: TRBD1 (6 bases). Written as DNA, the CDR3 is TGTGCCAGCAGCTTGGGGGACCAGGGGTCAGGACAGCCCCAGCATTTT. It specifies CASSLGDQGSGQPQHF.